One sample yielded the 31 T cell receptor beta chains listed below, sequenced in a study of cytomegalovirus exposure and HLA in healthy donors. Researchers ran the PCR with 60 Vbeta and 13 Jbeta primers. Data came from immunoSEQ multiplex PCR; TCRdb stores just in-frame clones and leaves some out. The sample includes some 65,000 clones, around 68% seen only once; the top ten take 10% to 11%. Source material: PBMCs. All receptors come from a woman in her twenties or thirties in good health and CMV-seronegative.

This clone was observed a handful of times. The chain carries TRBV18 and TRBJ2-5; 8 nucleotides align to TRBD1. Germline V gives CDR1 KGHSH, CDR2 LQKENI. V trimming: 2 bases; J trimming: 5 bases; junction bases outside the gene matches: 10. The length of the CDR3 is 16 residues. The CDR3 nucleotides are TGTGCCAGCTCACCAAGAGGGACAGGTCGGGGGGAGACCCAGTACTTC. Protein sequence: CASSPRGTGRGETQYF.

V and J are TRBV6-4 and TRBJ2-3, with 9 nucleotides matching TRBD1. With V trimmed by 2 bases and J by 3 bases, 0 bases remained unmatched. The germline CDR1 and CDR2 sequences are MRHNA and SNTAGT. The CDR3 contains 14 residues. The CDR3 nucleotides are TGTGCCAGCAGTGACGGGACAGGGACAGATACGCAGTATTTT. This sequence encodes CASSDGTGTDTQYF.

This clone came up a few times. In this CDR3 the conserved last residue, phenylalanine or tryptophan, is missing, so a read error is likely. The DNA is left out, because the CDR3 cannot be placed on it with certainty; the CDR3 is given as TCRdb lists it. CDR3 sequence: CASKGQGAYGYTV. This chain uses TRBV6-5 with TRBJ1-2; whether TRBD1, the table's D call, matches the DNA was not checked. Germline CDR1 and CDR2: MNHEY and SVGAGI. The CDR3 is 13 residues long, counting both termini.

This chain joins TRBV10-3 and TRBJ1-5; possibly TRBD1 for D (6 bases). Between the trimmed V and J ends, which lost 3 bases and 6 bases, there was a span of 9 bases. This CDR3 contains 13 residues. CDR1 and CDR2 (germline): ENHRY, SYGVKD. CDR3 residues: CAISDAGVQPQHF. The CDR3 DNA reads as TGTGCCATCAGTGACGCAGGGGTTCAGCCCCAGCATTTT.

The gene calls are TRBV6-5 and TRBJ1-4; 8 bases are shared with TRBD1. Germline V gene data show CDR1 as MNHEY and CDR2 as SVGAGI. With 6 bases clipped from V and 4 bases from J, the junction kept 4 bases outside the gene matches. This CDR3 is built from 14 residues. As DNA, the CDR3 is TGTGCCAGCAGCCAACAGGGGGATAATGAAAAACTGTTTTTT. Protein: CASSQQGDNEKLFF.

The CDR3 here is CASSLRTGGSGNTIYF. DNA of the CDR3: TGTGCCAGCAGCTTAAGGACAGGGGGCTCGGGAAACACCATATATTTT. The chain employs TRBV5-4 and TRBJ1-3, with 11 bases matching TRBD1. The germline gives CDR1 SGHNT, CDR2 YYREEE (reference sequence). V gave up 2 bases and J gave up 4 bases; unmatched junction bases: 5. The CDR3 has 16 residues.

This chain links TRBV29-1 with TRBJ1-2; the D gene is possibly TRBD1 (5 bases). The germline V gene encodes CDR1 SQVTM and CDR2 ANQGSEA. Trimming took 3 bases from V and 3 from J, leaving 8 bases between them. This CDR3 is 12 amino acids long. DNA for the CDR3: TGCAGCGTTGACCCCAGGGACTATGGCTACACCTTC. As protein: CSVDPRDYGYTF.

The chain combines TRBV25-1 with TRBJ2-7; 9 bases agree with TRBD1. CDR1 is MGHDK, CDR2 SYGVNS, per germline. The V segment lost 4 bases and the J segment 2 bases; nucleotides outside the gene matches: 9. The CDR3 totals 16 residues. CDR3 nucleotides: TGTGCCAGCAGTGTGCCCCAGGGACAGGGCACCTACGAGCAGTACTTC. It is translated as CASSVPQGQGTYEQYF.

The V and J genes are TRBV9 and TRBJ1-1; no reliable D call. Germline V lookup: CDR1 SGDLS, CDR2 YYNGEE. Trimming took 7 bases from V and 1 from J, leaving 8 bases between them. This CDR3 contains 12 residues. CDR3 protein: CASPRWNTEAFF. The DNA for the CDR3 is TGTGCCAGCCCCCGGTGGAACACTGAAGCTTTCTTT.

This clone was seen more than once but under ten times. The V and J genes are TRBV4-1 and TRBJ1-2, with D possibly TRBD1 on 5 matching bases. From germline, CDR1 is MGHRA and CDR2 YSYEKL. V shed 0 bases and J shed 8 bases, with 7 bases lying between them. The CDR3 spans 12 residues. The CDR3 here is CASSQDNRGYTF. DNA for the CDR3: TGCGCCAGCAGCCAAGACAACAGGGGCTACACCTTC.

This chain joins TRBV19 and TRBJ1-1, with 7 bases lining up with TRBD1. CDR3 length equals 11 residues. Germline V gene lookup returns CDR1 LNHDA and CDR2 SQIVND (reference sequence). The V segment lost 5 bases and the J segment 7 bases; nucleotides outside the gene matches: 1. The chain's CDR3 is CASSGQVEAFF. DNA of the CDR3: TGTGCCAGTAGTGGACAGGTTGAAGCTTTCTTT.

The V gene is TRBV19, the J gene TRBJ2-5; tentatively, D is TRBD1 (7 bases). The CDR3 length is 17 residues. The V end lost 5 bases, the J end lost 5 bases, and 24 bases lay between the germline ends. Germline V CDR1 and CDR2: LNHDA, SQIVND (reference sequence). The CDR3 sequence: CASSQPPGAGGAETQYF. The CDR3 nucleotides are TGTGCCAGTAGTCAACCTCCGGGAGCAGGGGGTGCTGAGACCCAGTACTTC.

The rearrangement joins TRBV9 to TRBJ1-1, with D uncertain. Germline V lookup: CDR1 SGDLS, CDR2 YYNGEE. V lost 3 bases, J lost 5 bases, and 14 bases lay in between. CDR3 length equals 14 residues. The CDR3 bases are TGTGCCAGCAGCGCGGGTGATATTAGAACTGAAGCTTTCTTT. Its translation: CASSAGDIRTEAFF.

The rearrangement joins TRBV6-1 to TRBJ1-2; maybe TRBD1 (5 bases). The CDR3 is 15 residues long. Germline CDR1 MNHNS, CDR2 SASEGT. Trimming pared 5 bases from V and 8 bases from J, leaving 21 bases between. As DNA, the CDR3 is TGTGCCAGCAGTCTAGACCGGACGGGACTGTGGGGCTACACCTTC. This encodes CASSLDRTGLWGYTF.

CDR3 region: CASRKGTGSDNEQFF. CDR3 nucleotides: TGTGCCAGCAGAAAAGGGACAGGGAGCGACAATGAGCAGTTCTTC. The J gene is TRBJ2-1, the V gene TRBV6-5; the match to TRBD1 covers 9 bases. Germline trimming cut 6 bases from V and 5 bases from J; bases unmatched to any gene: 8. The CDR3 totals 15 residues. Germline CDR1 and CDR2: MNHEY and SVGAGI.

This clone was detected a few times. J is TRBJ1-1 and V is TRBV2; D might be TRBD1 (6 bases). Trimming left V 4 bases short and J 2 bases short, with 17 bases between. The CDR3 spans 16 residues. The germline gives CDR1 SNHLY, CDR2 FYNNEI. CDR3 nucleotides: TGTGCCAGCAGTGTGGGGTCAGGGGTATTTAACACTGAAGCTTTCTTT. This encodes CASSVGSGVFNTEAFF.

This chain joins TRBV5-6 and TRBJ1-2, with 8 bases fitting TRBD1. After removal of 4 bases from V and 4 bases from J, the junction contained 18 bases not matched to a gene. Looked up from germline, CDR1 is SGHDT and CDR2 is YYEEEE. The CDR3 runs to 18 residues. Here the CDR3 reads CASSPLIFAGGRVYGYTF. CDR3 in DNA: TGTGCCAGCAGCCCTTTAATTTTTGCAGGGGGCAGGGTCTATGGCTACACCTTC.

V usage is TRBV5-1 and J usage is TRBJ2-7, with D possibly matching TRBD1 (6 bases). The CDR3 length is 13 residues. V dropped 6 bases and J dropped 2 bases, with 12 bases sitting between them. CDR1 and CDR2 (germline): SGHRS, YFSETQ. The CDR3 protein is CASTRDNAYEQYF. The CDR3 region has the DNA TGCGCCAGCACCCGGGACAACGCCTACGAGCAGTACTTC.

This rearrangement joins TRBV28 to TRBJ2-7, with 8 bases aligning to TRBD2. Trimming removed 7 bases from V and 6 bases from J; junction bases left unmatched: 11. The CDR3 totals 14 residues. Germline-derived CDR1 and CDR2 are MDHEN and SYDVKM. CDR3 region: CASTGGVRVGEQYF. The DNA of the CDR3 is TGTGCCAGCACCGGGGGGGTAAGGGTAGGCGAGCAGTACTTC.

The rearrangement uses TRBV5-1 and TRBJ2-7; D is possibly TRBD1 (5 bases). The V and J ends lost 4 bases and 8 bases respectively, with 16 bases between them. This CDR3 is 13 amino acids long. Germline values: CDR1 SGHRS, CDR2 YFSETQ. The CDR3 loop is CASSPTRQLKQYF. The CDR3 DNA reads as TGCGCCAGCAGCCCCACCAGACAGTTAAAGCAGTACTTC.

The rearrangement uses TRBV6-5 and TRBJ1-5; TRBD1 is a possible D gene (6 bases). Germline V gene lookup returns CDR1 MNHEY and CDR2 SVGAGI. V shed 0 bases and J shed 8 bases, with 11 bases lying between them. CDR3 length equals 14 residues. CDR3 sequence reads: CASSYSRGSKPQHF. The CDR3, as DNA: TGTGCCAGCAGTTACTCGAGGGGGAGTAAGCCCCAGCATTTT.

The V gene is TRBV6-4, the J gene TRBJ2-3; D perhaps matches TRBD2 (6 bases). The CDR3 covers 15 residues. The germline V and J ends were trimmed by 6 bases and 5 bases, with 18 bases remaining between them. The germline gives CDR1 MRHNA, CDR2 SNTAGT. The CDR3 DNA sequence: TGTGCCAGCAGCTCACGGGACTCCCGAAGAGATACGCAGTATTTT. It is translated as CASSSRDSRRDTQYF.

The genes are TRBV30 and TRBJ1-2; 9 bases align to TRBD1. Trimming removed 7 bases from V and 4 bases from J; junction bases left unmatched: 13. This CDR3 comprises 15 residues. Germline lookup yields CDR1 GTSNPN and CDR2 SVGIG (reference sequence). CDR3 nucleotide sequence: TGTGCCTCGTACCGGGACAGGGCGTTTTCCTATGGCTACACCTTC. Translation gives CASYRDRAFSYGYTF.

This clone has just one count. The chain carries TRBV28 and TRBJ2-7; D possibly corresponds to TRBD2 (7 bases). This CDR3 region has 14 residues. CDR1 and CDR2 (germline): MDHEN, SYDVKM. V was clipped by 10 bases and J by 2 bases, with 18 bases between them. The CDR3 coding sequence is TGTGCCACAATGAGGGGGGAGGGGACCTACGAGCAGTACTTC. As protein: CATMRGEGTYEQYF.

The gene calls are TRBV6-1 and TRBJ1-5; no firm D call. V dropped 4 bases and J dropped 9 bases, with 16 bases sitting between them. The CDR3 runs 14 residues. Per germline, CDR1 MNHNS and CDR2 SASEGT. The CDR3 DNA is TGTGCCAGCAGTGCTGGGCCCTACTTCTCGCCCCAGCATTTT. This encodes CASSAGPYFSPQHF.

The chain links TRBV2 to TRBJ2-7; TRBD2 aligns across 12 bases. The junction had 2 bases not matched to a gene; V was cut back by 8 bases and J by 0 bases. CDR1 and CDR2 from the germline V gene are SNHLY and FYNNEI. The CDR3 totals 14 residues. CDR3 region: CASGLAGYSYEQYF. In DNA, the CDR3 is TGTGCCAGCGGACTAGCGGGGTACTCCTACGAGCAGTACTTC.

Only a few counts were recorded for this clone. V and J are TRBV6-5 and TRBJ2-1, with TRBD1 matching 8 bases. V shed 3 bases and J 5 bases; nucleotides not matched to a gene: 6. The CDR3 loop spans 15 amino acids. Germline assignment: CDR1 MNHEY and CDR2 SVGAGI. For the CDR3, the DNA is TGTGCCAGCAGTTATTCAGGACAGGGACACAATGAGCAGTTCTTC. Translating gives CASSYSGQGHNEQFF.

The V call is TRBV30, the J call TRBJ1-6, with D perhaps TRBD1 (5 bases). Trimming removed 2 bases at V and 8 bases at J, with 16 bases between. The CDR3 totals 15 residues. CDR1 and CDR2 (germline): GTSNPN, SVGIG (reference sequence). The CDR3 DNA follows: TGTGCCTGGAGTAGAGGATCGGGGGACCATTCACCCCTCCACTTT. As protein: CAWSRGSGDHSPLHF.

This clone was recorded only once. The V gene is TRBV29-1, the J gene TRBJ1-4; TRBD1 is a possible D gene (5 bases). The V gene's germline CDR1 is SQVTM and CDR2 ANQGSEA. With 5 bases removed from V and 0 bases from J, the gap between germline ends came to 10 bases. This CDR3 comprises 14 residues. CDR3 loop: CSVRGVATNEKLFF. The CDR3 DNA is TGCAGCGTTCGGGGGGTAGCAACTAATGAAAAACTGTTTTTT.

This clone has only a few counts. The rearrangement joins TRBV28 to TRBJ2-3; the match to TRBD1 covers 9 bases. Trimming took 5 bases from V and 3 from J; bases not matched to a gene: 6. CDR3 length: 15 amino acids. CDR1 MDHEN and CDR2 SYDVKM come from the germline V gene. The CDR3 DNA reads TGTGCCAGCAGTACAGGGGGCGGGAAAACAGATACGCAGTATTTT. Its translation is CASSTGGGKTDTQYF. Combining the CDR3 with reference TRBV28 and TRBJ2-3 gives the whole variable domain DVKVTQSSRYLVKRTGEKVFLECVQDMDHENMFWYRQDPGLGLRLIYFSYDVKMKEKGDIPEGYSVSREKKERFSLILESASTNQTSMYLCASSTGGGKTDTQYFGPGTRLTVL.

The CDR3 DNA follows: TGTGCCAGCACCGCCCGAGGCTACCAAGAGACCCAGTACTTC. Its protein is CASTARGYQETQYF. V is TRBV14 and J is TRBJ2-5; no firm D call. This CDR3 has 14 residues. CDR1 is SGHDN, CDR2 FVKESK, per germline. V gave up 7 bases and J gave up 0 bases, with 12 bases separating them.